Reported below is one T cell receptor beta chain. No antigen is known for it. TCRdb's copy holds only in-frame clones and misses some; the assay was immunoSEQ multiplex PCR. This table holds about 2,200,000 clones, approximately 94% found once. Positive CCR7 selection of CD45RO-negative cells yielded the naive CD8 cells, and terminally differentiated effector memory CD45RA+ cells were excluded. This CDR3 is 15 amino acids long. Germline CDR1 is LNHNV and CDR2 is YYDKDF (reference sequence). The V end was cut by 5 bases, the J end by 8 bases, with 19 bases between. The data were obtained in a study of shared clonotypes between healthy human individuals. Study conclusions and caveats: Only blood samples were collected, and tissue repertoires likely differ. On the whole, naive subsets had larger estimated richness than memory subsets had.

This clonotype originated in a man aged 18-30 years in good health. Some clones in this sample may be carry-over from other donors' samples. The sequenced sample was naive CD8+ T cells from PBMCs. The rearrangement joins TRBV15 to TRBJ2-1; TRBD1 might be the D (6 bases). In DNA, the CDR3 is TGTGCCACCAGCGGTACAGGGTTGGGGTGGGATGAGCAGTTCTTC. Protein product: CATSGTGLGWDEQFF. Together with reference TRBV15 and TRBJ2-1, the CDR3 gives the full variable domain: DAMVIQNPRYQVTQFGKPVTLSCSQTLNHNVMYWYQQKSSQAPKLLFHYYDKDFNNEADTPDNFQSRRPNTSFCFLDIRSPGLGDTAMYLCATSGTGLGWDEQFFGPGTRLTVL.